The 28 T cell receptor beta chains presented below share a single source sample, sequenced in a study of blood T cell repertoires in COVID-19 (dated by TCRdb to 2018 to 2020). Library creation used the immunoSEQ multiplex PCR assay. TCRdb provides this immuneACCESS table in a form limited to in-frame rearrangements. Some clones are lacking; in checked studies, under half of them reflect an unresolved V gene, and why the rest are absent is not known. This sample holds 50,000 to 65,000 clones; 85% to 90% were observed only once. The ten largest clones take up approximately 15% of the sample. The specimen sequenced was peripheral blood. These TCRs come from a human donor in a cohort sampled during active COVID-19.

The CDR3 nucleotides are TGTGCCAGCAGCTCCGGGACAGGGGGCAATCAGCCCCAGCATTTT. This sequence encodes CASSSGTGGNQPQHF. V gene TRBV5-6 combines with J gene TRBJ1-5, with 10 nucleotides matching TRBD1. Germline V gene sequence: CDR1 SGHDT, CDR2 YYEEEE. This CDR3 is 15 amino acids long. The ends lost 3 bases at V and 2 bases at J; junction bases unmatched: 2. Drawing the rest from reference TRBV5-6 and TRBJ1-5, the complete variable domain is DAGVTQSPTHLIKTRGQQVTLRCSPKSGHDTVSWYQQALGQGPQFIFQYYEEEERQRGNFPDRFSGHQFPNYSSELNVNALLLGDSALYLCASSSGTGGNQPQHFGDGTRLSIL.

The chain carries TRBV5-1 and TRBJ1-1; a possible D gene is TRBD1 (6 bases). The V gene lost 1 base and the J gene lost 1 base, with 8 bases spanning the gap. This CDR3 comprises 14 residues. Looked up from germline, CDR1 is SGHRS and CDR2 is YFSETQ. The CDR3, as DNA: TGCGCCAGCAGCTTGCTGGGGGCGAACACTGAAGCTTTCTTT. As protein: CASSLLGANTEAFF.

V usage is TRBV6-5 and J usage is TRBJ2-1; TRBD1 is a possible D gene (6 bases). With 6 bases removed from V and 6 bases from J, the gap between germline ends came to 15 bases. Germline assignment: CDR1 MNHEY and CDR2 SVGAGI. The CDR3 runs 14 residues. The CDR3 DNA sequence: TGTGCCAGCAGATCCGGGTTACAGGGCAATGAGCAGTTCTTC. Encoded protein: CASRSGLQGNEQFF.

This clone is judged medium-sized. CDR3 sequence reads: CASSPPDRRGWQLFF. The CDR3 bases are TGTGCCAGCTCACCACCGGACAGGAGGGGTTGGCAACTGTTTTTT. V and J are TRBV18 and TRBJ1-4; 7 nucleotides match TRBD1. The trim removed 0 bases at V and 12 bases at J, leaving 10 bases unmatched. This CDR3 comprises 15 residues. CDR1 and CDR2 from the germline V gene are KGHSH and LQKENI.

This clone was counted a few times. This rearrangement joins TRBV14 to TRBJ2-7; 10 bases are a match to TRBD2. Germline loops: CDR1 SGHDN, CDR2 FVKESK. The CDR3 sequence is 15 residues long. The V gene end was trimmed by 0 bases and the J gene end by 6 bases; junction bases not matched to a gene: 5. The CDR3 sequence is CASSQDPSGSSEQYF. The CDR3 DNA reads TGTGCCAGCAGCCAAGATCCTAGCGGGAGTTCCGAGCAGTACTTC.

The J gene is TRBJ2-2, the V gene TRBV6-5; D remains ambiguous. Per germline, CDR1 MNHEY and CDR2 SVGAGI. Deletions cut 4 bases from V and 5 bases from J, with 14 bases between. The length of the CDR3 is 15 residues. The CDR3 here is CASSSRIARTGELFF. In DNA, the CDR3 is TGTGCCAGCAGTTCCAGGATCGCTCGGACCGGGGAGCTGTTTTTT.

The rearrangement links TRBV11-1 to TRBJ1-1; TRBD1 agrees at 9 bases. This CDR3 is built from 15 residues. The junction had 7 bases not matched to a gene; V was cut back by 4 bases and J by 4 bases. Germline CDR1 SGHAT, CDR2 FQDESV (reference sequence). Here the CDR3 DNA reads TGTGCCAGCAGCTACCTTACAGGGGGCGTCACTGAAGCTTTCTTT. Translated, it gives CASSYLTGGVTEAFF.

The V gene is TRBV27, the J gene TRBJ1-1; 7 nucleotides agree with TRBD1. V gave up 7 bases and J gave up 5 bases; unmatched junction bases: 7. The CDR3 totals 13 residues. The germline gives CDR1 MNHEY, CDR2 SMNVEV (reference sequence). The CDR3 nucleotides are TGTGCCAGCACCCACAGGGGTGAAACTGAAGCTTTCTTT. This sequence encodes CASTHRGETEAFF.

Turning to this clone: Other DNA sequences in the sample encode the same CDR3. The chain couples TRBV3-1 (or the pseudogene TRBV3-2) to TRBJ2-3, with 8 bases fitting TRBD2. There are 15 residues in the CDR3. V gave up 4 bases and J gave up 0 bases; unmatched junction bases: 3. Germline values: CDR1 LGHDT, CDR2 YNNKEL (reference sequence). CDR3 bases: TGTGCCAGCAGCCCAACTAGCGGTAGCACAGATACGCAGTATTTT. This codes for CASSPTSGSTDTQYF.

The chain uses TRBV6-5 and TRBJ1-2; no clear D. The germline V gene encodes CDR1 MNHEY and CDR2 SVGAGI. The CDR3 runs 14 residues. The V end was cut by 2 bases, the J end by 1 base, with 8 bases between. The CDR3 DNA reads as TGTGCCAGCAGTTACACGCAGGATAACTATGGCTACACCTTC. It is translated as CASSYTQDNYGYTF.

The V call is TRBV14, the J call TRBJ1-6; D is undetermined. The CDR3 contains 13 residues. Looked up from germline, CDR1 is SGHDN and CDR2 is FVKESK. Trimming removed 2 bases from V and 13 bases from J, with 12 bases in between. The CDR3 loop reads CASSQLMNSPLHF. CDR3 nucleotides: TGTGCCAGCAGCCAATTGATGAACTCCCCCCTCCACTTT.

The chain is built from TRBV5-1 and TRBJ2-3, with D maybe TRBD2 (5 bases). The CDR3 has 15 amino acids. The V gene's germline CDR1 is SGHRS and CDR2 YFSETQ. Trimming took off 6 bases at V and 2 bases at J, with 16 bases between the two ends. The CDR3, as DNA: TGCGCCAGCACCAAGCAGGCGGGTCTCACAGATACGCAGTATTTT. Amino acid sequence: CASTKQAGLTDTQYF.

The V call is TRBV12-5, the J call TRBJ2-7; D may be TRBD2 (6 bases). V was clipped by 7 bases and J by 0 bases, with 16 bases between them. Germline V gives CDR1 LGHNT, CDR2 FRNRAP. CDR3 size: 15 residues. CDR3 sequence: CASALIVAASYEQYF. The CDR3 DNA follows: TGTGCTAGTGCCCTAATCGTAGCGGCCTCCTACGAGCAGTACTTC.

The chain combines TRBV24-1 with TRBJ2-1, with a weak D call TRBD2 (6 bases). The CDR3 is 13 residues long. Germline V gene sequence: CDR1 KGHDR, CDR2 SFDVKD. The V and J ends lost 10 bases and 3 bases respectively, with 12 bases between them. As DNA, the CDR3 is TGTGCCACGGGGGGTCGGTACTACAATGAGCAGTTCTTC. Its protein product is CATGGRYYNEQFF.

This chain joins TRBV5-8 and TRBJ2-7; TRBD1 might be the D (6 bases). The CDR3 loop spans 12 amino acids. V was cut by 7 bases and J by 3 bases, with 11 bases left in between. Germline loops: CDR1 SGHTS, CDR2 YDEGEE. CDR3 residues: CASWTAVYEQYF. The CDR3 DNA sequence: TGTGCCAGCTGGACAGCAGTCTACGAGCAGTACTTC. The full variable domain, with the rest looked up from reference TRBV5-8 and TRBJ2-7, is EAGVTQSPTHLIKTRGQQATLRCSPISGHTSVYWYQQALGLGLQFLLWYDEGEERNRGNFPPRFSGRQFPNYSSELNVNALELEDSALYLCASWTAVYEQYFGPGTRLTVT.

V and J are TRBV6-5 and TRBJ1-5; TRBD1 agrees at 7 bases. V dropped 2 bases and J dropped 4; count of bases not matched to a gene: 5. The length of the CDR3 is 15 residues. Per germline, CDR1 MNHEY and CDR2 SVGAGI. This CDR3 reads CASSYGQGGNQPQHF. CDR3 DNA: TGTGCCAGCAGTTACGGGCAGGGGGGAAATCAGCCCCAGCATTTT.

This clone appeared once. The chain recombines TRBV7-8 with TRBJ1-2; 7 nucleotides line up with TRBD1. This CDR3 region has 16 residues. The J segment lost 0 bases and the V segment lost 4 bases, leaving 8 bases of the junction unmatched. CDR1 and CDR2 (germline): SGHVS, FQNEAQ. In DNA form, the CDR3 reads TGTGCCAGCAGCTCCCGGGACAGCACTACTAACTATGGCTACACCTTC. This codes for CASSSRDSTTNYGYTF.

The rearrangement joins TRBV6-5 to TRBJ1-5; 7 bases are shared with TRBD1. Losses at the gene ends were 6 bases for V and 2 bases for J; bases not matched to a gene: 4. There are 14 residues in the CDR3. CDR1 is MNHEY, CDR2 SVGAGI, per germline. In DNA form, the CDR3 reads TGTGCCAGCAGCGCCACAGGGGGCAATCAGCCCCAGCATTTT. Encoded protein: CASSATGGNQPQHF.

This chain links TRBV5-1 with TRBJ2-1; 7 bases fit TRBD2. There are 15 residues in the CDR3. The junction had 7 bases not matched to a gene; V was cut back by 4 bases and J by 3 bases. Germline CDR1 is SGHRS and CDR2 is YFSETQ. The CDR3 protein is CASSRGEAFYNEQFF. The CDR3 region has the DNA TGCGCCAGCAGCCGGGGGGAGGCCTTCTACAATGAGCAGTTCTTC.

The DNA for the CDR3 is TGTGCCAGTAGTATGACTACTAGAAGCGATGAGCAGTTCTTC. Translating it yields CASSMTTRSDEQFF. The chain recombines TRBV19 with TRBJ2-1; D is possibly TRBD2 (5 bases). CDR1 and CDR2 (germline): LNHDA, SQIVND (reference sequence). Between the trimmed V and J ends, which lost 3 bases and 8 bases, there was a span of 14 bases. There are 14 residues in the CDR3.

The V gene is TRBV7-2, the J gene TRBJ1-4; D is undetermined. This CDR3 is 14 amino acids long. CDR1 SGHTA and CDR2 FQGNSA come from the germline V gene. The germline V and J ends were trimmed by 4 bases and 6 bases, with 12 bases remaining between them. CDR3 loop: CASSSTPAHEKLFF. The CDR3 DNA reads TGTGCCAGCAGCTCGACTCCCGCGCATGAAAAACTGTTTTTT.

The chain uses TRBV5-1 and TRBJ1-1; TRBD1 aligns across 8 bases. CDR1 is SGHRS and CDR2 is YFSETQ in the germline V gene. With 4 bases clipped from V and 4 bases from J, the junction kept 6 bases outside the gene matches. The CDR3 loop spans 14 amino acids. The CDR3 here is CASSGLTGGTEAFF. CDR3 DNA: TGCGCCAGCAGCGGGTTAACAGGGGGCACTGAAGCTTTCTTT.

This clone was picked up a small number of times. V gene TRBV19 combines with J gene TRBJ1-5, with D hard to call. The V and J ends lost 4 bases and 3 bases respectively, with 4 bases between them. Germline V CDR1 and CDR2: LNHDA, SQIVND (reference sequence). This CDR3 contains 12 residues. The CDR3 DNA follows: TGTGCCAGTAGTACCTCCAATCAGCCCCAGCATTTT. As protein: CASSTSNQPQHF.

This clone was found a few times. This rearrangement joins TRBV2 to TRBJ1-1, with D possibly being TRBD1 (5 bases). V was clipped by 2 bases and J by 4 bases, with 11 bases between them. The CDR3 sequence is 14 residues long. From germline, CDR1 is SNHLY and CDR2 FYNNEI. CDR3 in amino acids: CASSERGMGTEAFF. CDR3 in DNA: TGTGCCAGCAGTGAAAGGGGAATGGGCACTGAAGCTTTCTTT.

The chain employs TRBV6-5 and TRBJ2-1, with a possible D match to TRBD1 (6 bases). The germline CDR1 and CDR2 sequences are MNHEY and SVGAGI. Trimming removed 0 bases at V and 8 bases at J, with 14 bases between. The CDR3 has 15 residues. CDR3 DNA sequence: TGTGCCAGCAGTTACTCGGTCCTGGGGGCGCATGAGCAGTTCTTC. Its protein is CASSYSVLGAHEQFF.

The chain combines TRBV6-5 with TRBJ1-4, with TRBD1 as a possible D gene (6 bases). Trimming cost V 0 bases and J 8 bases, with 13 bases left between them. The germline V gene has CDR1 MNHEY and CDR2 SVGAGI. The CDR3 loop spans 15 amino acids. CDR3: CASSYSRGQREKLFF. Written as DNA, the CDR3 is TGTGCCAGCAGTTACTCGCGGGGGCAGAGAGAAAAACTGTTTTTT.

This clone was detected once. The chain is built from TRBV18 and TRBJ2-1; TRBD1 matches at 8 bases. There are 15 residues in the CDR3. Germline CDR1 KGHSH, CDR2 LQKENI. The V gene end was trimmed by 3 bases and the J gene end by 5 bases; junction bases not matched to a gene: 6. In nucleotides, the CDR3 is TGTGCCAGCTCACCCCAGGGGGCGGCGAACAATGAGCAGTTCTTC. Translated, it gives CASSPQGAANNEQFF.

The rearrangement joins TRBV3-1 (or the pseudogene TRBV3-2) to TRBJ2-7; no clear D. Germline V gives CDR1 LGHDT, CDR2 YNNKEL (reference sequence). V dropped 3 bases and J dropped 7 bases, with 10 bases sitting between them. The CDR3 loop spans 12 amino acids. The CDR3 is CASSQASREQYF. The CDR3 nucleotides are TGTGCCAGCAGCCAGGCGTCTAGGGAGCAGTACTTC.